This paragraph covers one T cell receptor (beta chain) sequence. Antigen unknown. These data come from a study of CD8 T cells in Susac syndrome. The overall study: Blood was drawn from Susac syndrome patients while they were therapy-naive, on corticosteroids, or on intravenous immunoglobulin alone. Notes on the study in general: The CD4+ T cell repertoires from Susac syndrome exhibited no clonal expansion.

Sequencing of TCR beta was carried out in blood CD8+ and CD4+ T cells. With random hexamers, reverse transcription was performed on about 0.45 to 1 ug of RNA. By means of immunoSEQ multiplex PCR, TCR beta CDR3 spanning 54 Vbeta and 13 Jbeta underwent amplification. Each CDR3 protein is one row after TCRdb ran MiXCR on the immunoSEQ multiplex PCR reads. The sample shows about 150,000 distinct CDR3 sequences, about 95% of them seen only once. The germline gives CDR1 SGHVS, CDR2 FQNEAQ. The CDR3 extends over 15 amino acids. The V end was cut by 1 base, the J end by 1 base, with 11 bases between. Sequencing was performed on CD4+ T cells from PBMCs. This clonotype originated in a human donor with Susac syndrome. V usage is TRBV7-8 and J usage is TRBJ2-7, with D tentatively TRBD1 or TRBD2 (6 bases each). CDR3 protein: CASSLGGASSYEQYF. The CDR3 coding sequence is TGTGCCAGCAGCTTAGGGGGGGCCTCTTCCTACGAGCAGTACTTC.